A selection of T cell receptor beta chains follows, all from one sample in a study of cytomegalovirus exposure and HLA in healthy donors. The table came from immunoSEQ multiplex PCR; TCRdb's copy has only in-frame clones and leaves some out. Found here are about 170,000 clones, under 80% of them singletons; the top ten hold roughly 2%. What was sequenced was PBMCs. Source of these receptors: a female donor in good health and CMV-seronegative. Each CDR3 is given with its conserved first and last residue. Each record gives: V gene, D gene, J gene, clone size, CDR3 protein, CDR3 DNA. D genes are given only for firm matches. Rows may omit the clone size; those that give it use once, few, many or a size class.

V gene: TRBV30
D gene: -
J gene: TRBJ1-1
clone size: -
CDR3 protein: CAWERVFGDTEAFF
CDR3 DNA: TGTGCCTGGGAACGGGTCTTTGGTGACACTGAAGCTTTCTTT

V gene: TRBV30
D gene: TRBD1
J gene: TRBJ2-1
clone size: -
CDR3 protein: CAWSEQQGKQFF
CDR3 DNA: TGTGCCTGGAGTGAGCAACAGGGGAAGCAGTTCTTC

V gene: TRBV6-5
D gene: TRBD1
J gene: TRBJ1-2
clone size: -
CDR3 protein: CASSPGQIYGYTF
CDR3 DNA: TGTGCCAGCAGCCCGGGACAGATCTATGGCTACACCTTC

V gene: TRBV30
D gene: TRBD2
J gene: TRBJ2-3
clone size: -
CDR3 protein: CAWSVYQPTSSKYF
CDR3 DNA: TGTGCCTGGAGTGTATATCAACCGACTAGCTCGAAGTATTTT

V gene: TRBV5-5
D gene: -
J gene: TRBJ1-2
clone size: -
CDR3 protein: CASSFEAARGYTF
CDR3 DNA: TGTGCCAGCAGCTTCGAAGCCGCGCGGGGCTACACCTTC

V gene: TRBV7-2
D gene: TRBD1
J gene: TRBJ1-1
clone size: -
CDR3 protein: CASSLQGAWAEAFF
CDR3 DNA: TGTGCCAGCAGCTTGCAGGGGGCTTGGGCTGAAGCTTTCTTT

V gene: TRBV4-1
D gene: -
J gene: TRBJ2-1
clone size: few
CDR3 protein: CASSDRGNNEQFF
CDR3 DNA: TGCGCCAGCAGCGACCGGGGGAACAATGAGCAGTTCTTC

V gene: TRBV5-6
D gene: -
J gene: TRBJ2-1
clone size: -
CDR3 protein: CASSLYGHLSYNEQFF
CDR3 DNA: TGTGCCAGCAGCTTGTACGGACATCTCTCCTACAATGAGCAGTTCTTC

V gene: TRBV18
D gene: -
J gene: TRBJ1-4
clone size: once
CDR3 protein: CASSPEGDEWYEKLFF
CDR3 DNA: TGTGCCAGCTCACCAGAAGGGGATGAATGGTATGAAAAACTGTTTTTT

V gene: TRBV9
D gene: TRBD1
J gene: TRBJ2-7
clone size: -
CDR3 protein: CASSARDRDFYEQYF
CDR3 DNA: TGTGCCAGCAGCGCGAGGGACAGAGATTTCTACGAGCAGTACTTC

V gene: TRBV7-3
D gene: TRBD2
J gene: TRBJ2-5
clone size: -
CDR3 protein: CASSLSTGGPETQYF
CDR3 DNA: TGTGCCAGCAGCTTATCAACGGGAGGGCCTGAGACCCAGTACTTC

V gene: TRBV2
D gene: -
J gene: TRBJ1-5
clone size: few
CDR3 protein: CASSDGRTGQPQHF
CDR3 DNA: TGTGCCAGCAGTGACGGGCGGACGGGGCAGCCCCAGCATTTT

V gene: TRBV9
D gene: -
J gene: TRBJ1-1
clone size: few
CDR3 protein: CASSVGSSREAFF
CDR3 DNA: TGTGCCAGCAGCGTAGGTAGTTCGAGGGAAGCTTTCTTT

V gene: TRBV30
D gene: -
J gene: TRBJ1-1
clone size: -
CDR3 protein: CAWRKGVGAFF
CDR3 DNA: TGTGCCTGGAGGAAGGGGGTTGGGGCTTTCTTT

V gene: TRBV7-2
D gene: TRBD2
J gene: TRBJ2-2
clone size: -
CDR3 protein: CASSPYSGRATGELFF
CDR3 DNA: TGTGCCAGCAGCCCCTATAGCGGGAGGGCCACCGGGGAGCTGTTTTTT

V gene: TRBV30
D gene: -
J gene: TRBJ1-6
clone size: -
CDR3 protein: CAWSNRQGASSYNSPLHF
CDR3 DNA: TGTGCCTGGAGCAACCGACAAGGCGCGAGCTCCTATAATTCACCCCTCCACTTT

V gene: TRBV14
D gene: TRBD2
J gene: TRBJ2-7
clone size: -
CDR3 protein: CASSQGTRKYF
CDR3 DNA: TGTGCCAGCAGCCAAGGGACTAGGAAGTACTTC

V gene: TRBV2
D gene: TRBD2
J gene: TRBJ2-3
clone size: -
CDR3 protein: CASSDSRGGDTQYF
CDR3 DNA: TGTGCCAGCAGTGACTCCCGCGGGGGGGATACGCAGTATTTT

V gene: TRBV7-2
D gene: TRBD1
J gene: TRBJ1-2
clone size: -
CDR3 protein: CASSLLQGNYGYTF
CDR3 DNA: TGTGCCAGCAGCCTCTTACAGGGGAACTATGGCTACACCTTC

V gene: TRBV4-2
D gene: TRBD1
J gene: TRBJ1-5
clone size: -
CDR3 protein: CASSLGTASNQPQHF
CDR3 DNA: TGTGCCAGCAGCCTGGGGACAGCGAGCAATCAGCCCCAGCATTTT

V gene: TRBV18
D gene: -
J gene: TRBJ1-3
clone size: -
CDR3 protein: CASSPQQGLGNTIYF
CDR3 DNA: TGTGCCAGCTCACCACAACAGGGATTGGGAAACACCATATATTTT

V gene: TRBV18
D gene: TRBD1
J gene: TRBJ1-2
clone size: -
CDR3 protein: CASSPSDRESGYTF
CDR3 DNA: TGTGCCAGCTCACCATCGGACAGGGAGTCTGGCTACACCTTC

V gene: TRBV9
D gene: TRBD2
J gene: TRBJ2-1
clone size: -
CDR3 protein: CASSVSSLAGGEQFF
CDR3 DNA: TGTGCCAGCAGCGTAAGCTCACTAGCGGGCGGCGAGCAGTTCTTC

V gene: TRBV30
D gene: TRBD2
J gene: TRBJ2-1
clone size: -
CDR3 protein: CAHDGERGGVNEQFF
CDR3 DNA: TGTGCTCATGACGGGGAGCGGGGGGGAGTGAATGAGCAGTTCTTC

V gene: TRBV4-1
D gene: -
J gene: TRBJ2-3
clone size: few
CDR3 protein: CASSQLGRGTDTQYF
CDR3 DNA: TGCGCCAGCAGCCAGCTGGGTAGGGGGACAGATACGCAGTATTTT

V gene: TRBV5-4
D gene: TRBD2
J gene: TRBJ2-1
clone size: -
CDR3 protein: CASSLDGGSGRNEQFF
CDR3 DNA: TGTGCCAGCAGCTTGGATGGCGGGAGTGGGCGCAATGAGCAGTTCTTC

V gene: TRBV7-3
D gene: -
J gene: TRBJ2-3
clone size: -
CDR3 protein: CASSLGQGITDTQYF
CDR3 DNA: TGTGCCAGCAGCTTAGGGCAGGGAATCACAGATACGCAGTATTTT

V gene: TRBV5-1
D gene: -
J gene: TRBJ2-7
clone size: -
CDR3 protein: CASSTGQQQYF
CDR3 DNA: TGCGCCAGCAGCACAGGACAGCAACAGTACTTC

V gene: TRBV12-5
D gene: -
J gene: TRBJ2-1
clone size: -
CDR3 protein: CASGLLMSGAYNEQFF
CDR3 DNA: TGTGCTAGTGGTTTGCTGATGTCAGGGGCCTACAATGAGCAGTTCTTC

V gene: TRBV2
D gene: TRBD2
J gene: TRBJ2-2
clone size: -
CDR3 protein: CASSAASGSGVTGELFF
CDR3 DNA: TGTGCCAGCAGTGCGGCTAGCGGGAGTGGGGTCACCGGGGAGCTGTTTTTT

V gene: TRBV2
D gene: -
J gene: TRBJ2-7
clone size: -
CDR3 protein: CASREDSSASYEQYF
CDR3 DNA: TGTGCCAGCAGAGAGGACTCTAGCGCCTCCTACGAGCAGTACTTC

V gene: TRBV27
D gene: TRBD1
J gene: TRBJ1-1
clone size: -
CDR3 protein: CASSPWTGERSTEAFF
CDR3 DNA: TGTGCCAGCAGCCCCTGGACAGGGGAAAGGAGCACTGAAGCTTTCTTT

V gene: TRBV6-5
D gene: -
J gene: TRBJ2-7
clone size: -
CDR3 protein: CASRPPGLDYEQYF
CDR3 DNA: TGTGCCAGCAGGCCTCCGGGACTCGACTACGAGCAGTACTTC

V gene: TRBV5-5
D gene: -
J gene: TRBJ2-3
clone size: few
CDR3 protein: CASSPGVGGIDTQYF
CDR3 DNA: TGTGCCAGCAGCCCCGGTGTGGGGGGAATAGATACGCAGTATTTT

V gene: TRBV5-1
D gene: TRBD1
J gene: TRBJ2-3
clone size: -
CDR3 protein: CASSWLGGGGADTQYF
CDR3 DNA: TGCGCCAGCAGCTGGCTAGGGGGCGGAGGTGCTGATACGCAGTATTTT

V gene: TRBV7-9
D gene: -
J gene: TRBJ1-6
clone size: -
CDR3 protein: CASSFDSLGNSPLHF
CDR3 DNA: TGTGCCAGCAGCTTTGACAGCCTAGGGAATTCACCCCTCCACTTT

V gene: TRBV2
D gene: TRBD1
J gene: TRBJ2-2
clone size: -
CDR3 protein: CASSGTGALTGELFF
CDR3 DNA: TGTGCCAGCAGTGGGACAGGGGCGTTAACCGGGGAGCTGTTTTTT

V gene: TRBV23-1
D gene: TRBD1
J gene: TRBJ2-6
clone size: -
CDR3 protein: CATNRPGQVRSGANVLTF
CDR3 DNA: TGCGCCACCAACAGACCGGGACAGGTGCGCTCTGGGGCCAACGTCCTGACTTTC

V gene: TRBV27
D gene: -
J gene: TRBJ2-7
clone size: -
CDR3 protein: CASSLERYGTSSQYF
CDR3 DNA: TGTGCCAGCAGTTTAGAAAGGTACGGGACTTCTTCACAGTACTTC

V gene: TRBV12-5
D gene: TRBD1
J gene: TRBJ1-4
clone size: -
CDR3 protein: CASGPQDRGDEKLFF
CDR3 DNA: TGTGCTAGTGGTCCCCAGGACAGGGGCGATGAAAAACTGTTTTTT

V gene: TRBV29-1
D gene: -
J gene: TRBJ2-3
clone size: -
CDR3 protein: CSVERTAKKDTQYF
CDR3 DNA: TGCAGCGTTGAGAGAACAGCAAAAAAAGATACGCAGTATTTT

V gene: TRBV28
D gene: -
J gene: TRBJ1-3
clone size: -
CDR3 protein: CASSSPGGTGNTIYF
CDR3 DNA: TGTGCCAGCAGTTCTCCCGGAGGGACTGGAAACACCATATATTTT